This T cell receptor (beta chain) was retrieved from a study of cytomegalovirus exposure and HLA in healthy donors. Primers included in the PCR were 60 Vbeta and 13 Jbeta primers. Libraries were prepared by immunoSEQ multiplex PCR; TCRdb keeps only in-frame clonotypes and omits some of them. The sample holds approximately 140,000 clones, about 83% seen once. This clone was counted once. Antigen unknown. Study outcomes and limitations: Analyses of presence and absence presupposed an approximately uniform sequencing depth across donors. V segments that were indistinguishable, TRBV6-2 and TRBV6-3 among them, were omitted from analysis. TCR beta sequences reportedly predicted most subjects' HLA-A and HLA-B alleles accurately. The study found most TCR sequences rare, yet found some public TCRs in many donors.

V lost 1 base and J lost 0; bases outside the gene matches: 9. The CDR3 has 17 amino acids. Looked up from germline, CDR1 is MGHRA and CDR2 is YSYEKL. This receptor was taken from a girl aged 2 to 9 in good health and CMV-seronegative. Material for sequencing was PBMCs. The chain recombines TRBV4-1 with TRBJ2-7; 7 bases map to TRBD1. Written as DNA, the CDR3 is TGCGCCAGCAGCCAAGGGTCGGGACAGAGAGGCTCCTACGAGCAGTACTTC. Its protein product is CASSQGSGQRGSYEQYF.